One and the same sample provided the 14 T cell receptor beta chains below, sequenced in a study of breast tumors, draining lymph nodes, adjacent tissues. TCRdb recomputed calls from the multiplex PCR reads with MiXCR, one row per CDR3 protein. The sample holds about 270,000 distinct CDR3 sequences; around 31% are singletons and the top ten take 1.1%. The lymph nodes were axillary draining lymph nodes from breast cancer patients. The specimen sequenced was axillary lymph node tissue. All receptors come from a female donor with breast cancer. Some clones in this sample may be carry-over from other donors' samples.

The genes are TRBV13 and TRBJ2-7, with TRBD1 as a possible D gene (6 bases). Germline V CDR1 and CDR2: PRHDT, FYEKMQ (reference sequence). This CDR3 spans 12 amino acids. Between the trimmed V and J ends, which lost 5 bases and 7 bases, there was a span of 12 bases. DNA of the CDR3: TGTGCCAGCAGCAACAGGGTGGGGGAGCAGTACTTC. Amino acids: CASSNRVGEQYF.

Details on this clonotype: This may come from a read error, since a much larger clone is one base off. The chain combines TRBV7-2 with TRBJ2-1; D is unclear. Germline-derived CDR1 and CDR2 are SGHTA and FQGNSA. The CDR3 covers 15 residues. Here the CDR3 reads CASSQQGEVYNEQLF. For the CDR3, the DNA is TGTGCCAGCAGCCAACAAGGAGAGGTCTACAATGAGCAGCTCTTC.

The table lists this clonotype with many counts. The rearrangement links TRBV24-1 to TRBJ1-5; TRBD1 might be the D (5 bases). Germline assignment: CDR1 KGHDR and CDR2 SFDVKD. The CDR3 spans 14 residues. The V end was cut by 2 bases, the J end by 3 bases, with 7 bases between. The CDR3 DNA follows: TGTGCCACCAGTGATTCAGGGACCAATCAGCCCCAGCATTTT. This encodes CATSDSGTNQPQHF.

This rearrangement joins TRBV3-1 to TRBJ2-1; 13 nucleotides align to TRBD2. The CDR3 is 15 amino acids. The germline V gene has CDR1 LGHDT and CDR2 YNNKEL (reference sequence). After removal of 4 bases from V and 11 bases from J, the junction contained 8 bases not matched to a gene. For the CDR3, the DNA is TGTGCCAGCAGCCCCGGGACTAGCGGGATTTATAAGCAGTTCTTC. Protein sequence: CASSPGTSGIYKQFF.

This clonotype has at least ten counts. The rearrangement links TRBV7-9 to TRBJ2-1, with TRBD1 identical over 7 bases. V was clipped by 4 bases and J by 3 bases; unmatched bases: 6. CDR3 length: 15 residues. Germline CDR1 and CDR2: SEHNR and FQNEAQ (reference sequence). The CDR3 loop reads CASSSHRDSYNEQFF. The CDR3 nucleotides are TGTGCCAGCAGCTCCCACCGGGACAGCTACAATGAGCAGTTCTTC.

This clonotype was detected a few times. This sequence joins TRBV30 and TRBJ2-7; 13 nucleotides line up with TRBD2. V lost 5 bases, J lost 3 bases, and 1 base stayed unmatched. The germline V gene has CDR1 GTSNPN and CDR2 SVGIG (reference sequence). The CDR3 sequence is 13 residues long. The CDR3 DNA sequence: TGTGCCTGGGGACTAGCGGGAGTCTACGAGCAGTACTTC. Translated, it gives CAWGLAGVYEQYF.

A word on this clonotype: At one end the junction does not follow the germline gene, possibly because of a read error. The V gene is TRBV7-7, the J gene TRBJ2-3; TRBD2 matches 7 bases. The germline CDR1 and CDR2 sequences are SSHAT and FNYEAQ (reference sequence). This CDR3 comprises 14 residues. CDR3: CASSFRREFNEQYF. The CDR3 bases are TGTGCTAGCAGCTTTAGGCGGGAGTTCAATGAGCAGTATTTT.

To note about this clonotype: A much larger clonotype is one base distant, so this may be a read error. The rearrangement links TRBV12-3 or TRBV12-4 to TRBJ2-5; no reliable D call. This CDR3 has 16 residues. The V and J ends lost 3 bases and 2 bases respectively, with 16 bases between them. The CDR3 bases are TGTGCCAGCAGTTTGTTCGGTGGAGTCATGCAAGAGACCCAGTACTTC. Its translation is CASSLFGGVMQETQYF.

This clonotype showed up just a few times. V gene TRBV6-6 combines with J gene TRBJ2-1, with TRBD2 as a possible D gene (7 bases). The CDR3 is 13 residues long. The germline V and J ends were trimmed by 8 bases and 7 bases, with 15 bases remaining between them. Germline-derived CDR1 and CDR2 are MNHNY and SVGAGI (reference sequence). The CDR3 DNA reads TGTGCCAGCGTCTCGGGGGGCTGGAATGAGCAGTTCTTC. Protein product: CASVSGGWNEQFF.

The count of this clonotype is one. V and J are TRBV12-3 or TRBV12-4 and TRBJ1-1; D call uncertain. The CDR3 sequence is 12 residues long. Deletions cut 3 bases from V and 5 bases from J, with 7 bases between. The CDR3 sequence: CASSLRLTEAFF. The CDR3 DNA sequence: TGTGCCAGCAGTTTGAGGTTGACTGAAGCTTTCTTT.

This clonotype came up many times. The J gene is TRBJ1-4, the V gene TRBV4-3; maybe TRBD1 (6 bases). Germline V gene sequence: CDR1 LGHNA, CDR2 YSLEER. With 1 base removed from V and 7 bases from J, the gap between germline ends came to 10 bases. CDR3 length equals 14 residues. The CDR3 loop is CASSQGQGFEKLFF. The CDR3 bases are TGCGCCAGCAGCCAAGGCCAGGGGTTTGAAAAACTGTTTTTT.

There are many counts of this clonotype. The V and J genes are TRBV12-3 or TRBV12-4 and TRBJ2-5, with 10 bases that match TRBD1. The V segment lost 7 bases and the J segment 5 bases; nucleotides outside the gene matches: 10. This CDR3 contains 15 residues. The CDR3: CASNPTGGASETQYF. In DNA, the CDR3 is TGTGCCAGCAACCCGACAGGGGGCGCCTCGGAGACCCAGTACTTC.

This clonotype was recorded many times. This sequence joins TRBV19 and TRBJ2-3; tentative D call: TRBD2 (6 bases). The CDR3 has 15 amino acids. Germline CDR1 and CDR2: LNHDA and SQIVND (reference sequence). V lost 10 bases to trimming and J lost 2 bases, with 19 bases between them. The CDR3 bases are TGTGCCACCGAGCCGACTAGGTCTGACACAGATACGCAGTATTTT. It yields the protein CATEPTRSDTDTQYF.

This clonotype was observed many times. The chain employs TRBV6-6 and TRBJ2-5; TRBD2 is a possible D gene (6 bases). In germline, CDR1 is MNHNY, CDR2 SVGAGI (reference sequence). Deletions cut 5 bases from V and 5 bases from J, with 18 bases between. The CDR3 spans 15 residues. The CDR3 DNA reads as TGTGCCAGCAGTCTAGCGAGTGTTAGACTCGAGACCCAGTACTTC. Its protein is CASSLASVRLETQYF.